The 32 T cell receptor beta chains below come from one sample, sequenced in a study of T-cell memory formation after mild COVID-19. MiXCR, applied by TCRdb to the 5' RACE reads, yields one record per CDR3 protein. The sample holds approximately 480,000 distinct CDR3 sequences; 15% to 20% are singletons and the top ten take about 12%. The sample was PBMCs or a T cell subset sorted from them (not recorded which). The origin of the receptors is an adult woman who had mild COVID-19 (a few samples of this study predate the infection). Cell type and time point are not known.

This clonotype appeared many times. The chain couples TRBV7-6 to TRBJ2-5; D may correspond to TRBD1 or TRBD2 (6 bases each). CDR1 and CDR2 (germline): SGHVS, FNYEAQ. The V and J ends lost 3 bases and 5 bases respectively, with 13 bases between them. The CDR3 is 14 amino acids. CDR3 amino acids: CASSFGGSRETQYF. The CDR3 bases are TGTGCCAGCAGCTTCGGGGGCTCGAGGGAGACCCAGTACTTC.

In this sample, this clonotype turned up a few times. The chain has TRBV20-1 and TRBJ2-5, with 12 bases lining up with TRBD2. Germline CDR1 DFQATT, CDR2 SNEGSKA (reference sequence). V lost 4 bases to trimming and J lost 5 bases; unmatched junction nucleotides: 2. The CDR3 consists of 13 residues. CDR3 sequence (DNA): TGCAGTGCTAACCTAGCGGGAGGGGAGACCCAGTACTTC. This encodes CSANLAGGETQYF.

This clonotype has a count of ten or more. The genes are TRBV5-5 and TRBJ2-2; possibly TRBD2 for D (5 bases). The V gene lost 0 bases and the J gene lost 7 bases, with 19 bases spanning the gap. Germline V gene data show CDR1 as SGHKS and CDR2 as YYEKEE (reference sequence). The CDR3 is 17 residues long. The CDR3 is CASSLVSGRLFGGELFF. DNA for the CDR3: TGTGCCAGCAGCTTGGTCAGCGGACGCCTTTTTGGCGGGGAGCTGTTTTTT.

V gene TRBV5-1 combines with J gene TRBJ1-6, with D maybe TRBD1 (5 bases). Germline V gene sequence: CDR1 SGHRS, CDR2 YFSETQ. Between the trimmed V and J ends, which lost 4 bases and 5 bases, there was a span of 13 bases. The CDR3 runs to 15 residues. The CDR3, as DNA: TGCGCCAGCAGCCCCGGATGGGGGGATAATTCACCCCTCCACTTT. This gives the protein CASSPGWGDNSPLHF.

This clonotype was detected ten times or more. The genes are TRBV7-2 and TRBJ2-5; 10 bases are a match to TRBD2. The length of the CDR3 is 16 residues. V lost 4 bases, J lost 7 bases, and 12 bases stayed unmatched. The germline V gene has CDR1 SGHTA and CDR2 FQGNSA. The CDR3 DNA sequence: TGTGCCAGCAGCTCCGCGGGACTAGCGAGCCCAAGGACCCAGTACTTC. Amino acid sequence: CASSSAGLASPRTQYF.

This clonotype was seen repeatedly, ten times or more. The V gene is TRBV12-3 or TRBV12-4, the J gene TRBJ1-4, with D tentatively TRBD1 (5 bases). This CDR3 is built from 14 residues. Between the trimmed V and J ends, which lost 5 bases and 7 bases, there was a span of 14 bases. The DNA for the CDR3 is TGTGCCAGCAGTCGGGACCTTCGTGGTGAAAAACTGTTTTTT. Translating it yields CASSRDLRGEKLFF.

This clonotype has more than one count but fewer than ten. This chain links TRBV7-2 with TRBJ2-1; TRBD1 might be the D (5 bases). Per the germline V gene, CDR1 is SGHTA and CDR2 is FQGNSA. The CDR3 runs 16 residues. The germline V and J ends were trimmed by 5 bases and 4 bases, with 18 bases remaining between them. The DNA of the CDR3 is TGTGCCAGCAGCCCCGAGACAGCCCGAAAGTACAATGAGCAGTTCTTC. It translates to CASSPETARKYNEQFF.

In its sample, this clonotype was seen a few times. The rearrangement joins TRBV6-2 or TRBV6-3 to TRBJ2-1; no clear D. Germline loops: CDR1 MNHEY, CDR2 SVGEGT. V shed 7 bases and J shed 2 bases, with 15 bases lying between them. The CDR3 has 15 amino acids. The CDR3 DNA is TGTGCCAGCAACTCTCGCGATCGTGCCTACAATGAGCAGTTCTTC. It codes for CASNSRDRAYNEQFF.

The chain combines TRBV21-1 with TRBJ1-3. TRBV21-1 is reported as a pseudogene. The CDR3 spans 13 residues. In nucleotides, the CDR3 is TGTGCCAGCAGCAAAAACCACGGCGAGACCATATATTTT. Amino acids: CASSKNHGETIYF.

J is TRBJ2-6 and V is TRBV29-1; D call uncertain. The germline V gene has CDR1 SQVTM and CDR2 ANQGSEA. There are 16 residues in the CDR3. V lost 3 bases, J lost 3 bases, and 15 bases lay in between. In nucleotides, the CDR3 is TGCAGCGTTGAGAACGGCGTTCGTAGTGGGGCCAACGTCCTGACTTTC. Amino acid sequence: CSVENGVRSGANVLTF. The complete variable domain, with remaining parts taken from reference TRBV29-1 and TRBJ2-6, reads SAVISQKPSRDICQRGTSLTIQCQVDSQVTMMFWYRQQPGQSLTLIATANQGSEATYESGFVIDKFPISRPNLTFSTLTVSNMSPEDSSIYLCSVENGVRSGANVLTFGAGSRLTVL.

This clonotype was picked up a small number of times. CDR3 sequence: CSARLRGAYEQYF. The CDR3 DNA follows: TGCAGTGCTAGACTCCGGGGCGCCTACGAGCAGTACTTC. V gene TRBV20-1 combines with J gene TRBJ2-7; possibly TRBD1 or TRBD2 for D (5 bases each). The germline V gene encodes CDR1 DFQATT and CDR2 SNEGSKA (reference sequence). This CDR3 has 13 amino acids. V lost 2 bases and J lost 2, with 10 bases in between.

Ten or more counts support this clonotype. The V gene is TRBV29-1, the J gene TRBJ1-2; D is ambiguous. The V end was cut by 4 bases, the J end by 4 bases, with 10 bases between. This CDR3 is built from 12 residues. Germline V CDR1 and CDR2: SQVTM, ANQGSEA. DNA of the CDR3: TGCAGCGTTGTGAAGGGTACCTATGGCTACACCTTC. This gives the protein CSVVKGTYGYTF.

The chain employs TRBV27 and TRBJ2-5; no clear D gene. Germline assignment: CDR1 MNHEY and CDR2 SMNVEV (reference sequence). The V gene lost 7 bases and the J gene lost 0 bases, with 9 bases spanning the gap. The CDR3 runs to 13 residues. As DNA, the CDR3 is TGTGCCAGCAAATTTAAGTACCAAGAGACCCAGTACTTC. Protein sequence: CASKFKYQETQYF.

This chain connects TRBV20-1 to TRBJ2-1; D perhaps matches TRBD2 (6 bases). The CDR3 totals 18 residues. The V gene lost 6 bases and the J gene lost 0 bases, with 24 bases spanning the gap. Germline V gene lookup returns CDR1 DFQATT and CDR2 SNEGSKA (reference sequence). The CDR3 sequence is CSADPAWREVSSYNEQFF. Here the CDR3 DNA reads TGCAGTGCAGACCCGGCCTGGAGGGAGGTGAGCTCCTACAATGAGCAGTTCTTC.

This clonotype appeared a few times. The CDR3 DNA reads as TGTGCCAGCAGCTTAGGGGGACAGGGCTGGTACGAGCAGTACTTC. It encodes CASSLGGQGWYEQYF. The rearrangement links TRBV7-8 to TRBJ2-7, with TRBD1 identical over 9 bases. Germline-derived CDR1 and CDR2 are SGHVS and FQNEAQ. The CDR3 length is 15 residues. The V segment lost 1 base and the J segment 4 bases; nucleotides outside the gene matches: 5.

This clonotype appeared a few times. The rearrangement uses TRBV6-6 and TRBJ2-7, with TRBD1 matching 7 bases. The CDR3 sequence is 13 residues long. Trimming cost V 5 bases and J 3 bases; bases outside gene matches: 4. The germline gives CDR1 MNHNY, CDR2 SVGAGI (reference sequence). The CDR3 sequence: CASSRQGFYEQYF. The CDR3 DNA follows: TGTGCCAGCAGTAGACAGGGTTTCTACGAGCAGTACTTC.

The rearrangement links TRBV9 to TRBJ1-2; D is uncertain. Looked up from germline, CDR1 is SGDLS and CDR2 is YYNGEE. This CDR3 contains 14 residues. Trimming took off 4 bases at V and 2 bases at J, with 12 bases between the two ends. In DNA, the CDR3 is TGTGCCAGCAGCCCCACTGGGGAGAACTATGGCTACACCTTC. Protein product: CASSPTGENYGYTF.

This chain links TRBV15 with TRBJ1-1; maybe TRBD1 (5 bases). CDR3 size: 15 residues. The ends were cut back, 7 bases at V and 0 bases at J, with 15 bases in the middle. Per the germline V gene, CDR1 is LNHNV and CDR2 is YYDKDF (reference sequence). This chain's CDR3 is CATTYEGRMNTEAFF. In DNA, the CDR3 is TGTGCCACCACCTACGAGGGGCGGATGAACACTGAAGCTTTCTTT.

The CDR3 region is CSARPGPNTEAFF. CDR3 sequence (DNA): TGCAGTGCTAGGCCGGGACCGAACACTGAAGCTTTCTTT. The rearrangement joins TRBV20-1 to TRBJ1-1; tentative D call: TRBD1 (5 bases). This CDR3 contains 13 residues. Germline V gene lookup returns CDR1 DFQATT and CDR2 SNEGSKA (reference sequence). V shed 3 bases and J shed 1 base, with 9 bases lying between them.

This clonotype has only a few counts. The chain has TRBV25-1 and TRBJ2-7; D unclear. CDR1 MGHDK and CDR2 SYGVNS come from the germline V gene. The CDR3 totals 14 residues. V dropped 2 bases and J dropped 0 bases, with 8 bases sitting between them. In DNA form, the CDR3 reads TGTGCCAGCAGTGAAATCGGCAACTCCTACGAGCAGTACTTC. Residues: CASSEIGNSYEQYF.

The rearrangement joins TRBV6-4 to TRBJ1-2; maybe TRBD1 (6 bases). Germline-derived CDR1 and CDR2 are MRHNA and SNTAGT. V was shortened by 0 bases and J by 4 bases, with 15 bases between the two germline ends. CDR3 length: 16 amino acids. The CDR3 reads CASSDSAGGAVYGYTF. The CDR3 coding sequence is TGTGCCAGCAGTGACTCGGCGGGGGGGGCCGTCTATGGCTACACCTTC.

CDR3 in amino acids: CASNPRADSHYNEQFF. The CDR3 DNA is TGTGCCAGCAACCCCCGGGCCGACAGTCATTACAATGAGCAGTTCTTC. The chain couples TRBV9 to TRBJ2-1, with a weak D call TRBD1 (5 bases). The V gene's germline CDR1 is SGDLS and CDR2 YYNGEE. This CDR3 region has 16 residues. Trimming shortened V by 6 bases and J by 4 bases, and 20 bases separated the two germline ends.

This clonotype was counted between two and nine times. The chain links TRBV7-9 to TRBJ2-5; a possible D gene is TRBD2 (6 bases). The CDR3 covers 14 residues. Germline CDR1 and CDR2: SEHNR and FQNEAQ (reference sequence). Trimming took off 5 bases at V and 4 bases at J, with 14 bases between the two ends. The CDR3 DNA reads TGTGCCAGCAGCCCAGTGGGAGGCGTAGAGACCCAGTACTTC. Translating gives CASSPVGGVETQYF. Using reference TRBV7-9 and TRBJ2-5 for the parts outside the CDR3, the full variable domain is DTGVSQNPRHKITKRGQNVTFRCDPISEHNRLYWYRQTLGQGPEFLTYFQNEAQLEKSRLLSDRFSAERPKGSFSTLEIQRTEQGDSAMYLCASSPVGGVETQYFGPGTRLLVL.

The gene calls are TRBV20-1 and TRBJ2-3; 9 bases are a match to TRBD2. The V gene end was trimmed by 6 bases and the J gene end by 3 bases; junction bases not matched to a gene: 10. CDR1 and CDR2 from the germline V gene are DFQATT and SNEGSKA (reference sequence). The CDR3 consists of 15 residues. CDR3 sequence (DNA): TGCAGTGCCCGCGGGTGGAGCGGGAGGACAGATACGCAGTATTTT. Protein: CSARGWSGRTDTQYF.

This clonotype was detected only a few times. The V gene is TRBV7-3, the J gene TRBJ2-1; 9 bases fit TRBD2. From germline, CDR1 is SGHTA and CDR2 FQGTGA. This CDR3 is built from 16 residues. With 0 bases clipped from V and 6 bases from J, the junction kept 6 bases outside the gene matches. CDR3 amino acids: CASSLTSSGDFNEQFF. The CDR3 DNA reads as TGTGCCAGCAGCTTAACTTCTAGCGGGGATTTCAATGAGCAGTTCTTC.

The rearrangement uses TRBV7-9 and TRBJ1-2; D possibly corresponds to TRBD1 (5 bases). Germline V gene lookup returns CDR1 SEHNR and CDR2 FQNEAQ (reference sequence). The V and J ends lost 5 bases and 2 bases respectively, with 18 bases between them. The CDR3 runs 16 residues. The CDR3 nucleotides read TGTGCCAGCAGCCCCACCCCTGGCAGGGCCAACTATGGCTACACCTTC. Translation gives CASSPTPGRANYGYTF.

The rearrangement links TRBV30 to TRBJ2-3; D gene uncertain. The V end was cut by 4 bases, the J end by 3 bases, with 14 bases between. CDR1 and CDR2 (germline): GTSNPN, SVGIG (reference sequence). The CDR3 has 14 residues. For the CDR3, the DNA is TGTGCCTGGAATCCTGGCAGTGGGACAGATACGCAGTATTTT. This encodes CAWNPGSGTDTQYF.

The CDR3 loop is CASSLDHGTGMAKLFF. CDR3 in DNA: TGTGCCAGCAGCCTAGACCACGGGACAGGGATGGCAAAACTGTTTTTT. The gene calls are TRBV27 and TRBJ1-4; TRBD1 aligns across 9 bases. The germline gives CDR1 MNHEY, CDR2 SMNVEV (reference sequence). The CDR3 is 16 residues long. Germline trimming cut 6 bases from V and 10 bases from J; bases unmatched to any gene: 15.

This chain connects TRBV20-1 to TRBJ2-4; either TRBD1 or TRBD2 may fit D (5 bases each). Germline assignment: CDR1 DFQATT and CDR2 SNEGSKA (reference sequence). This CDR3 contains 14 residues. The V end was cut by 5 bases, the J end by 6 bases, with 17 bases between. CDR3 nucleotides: TGCAGTGCTTGCCCGGGACCACAATCAAACATTCAGTACTTC. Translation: CSACPGPQSNIQYF.

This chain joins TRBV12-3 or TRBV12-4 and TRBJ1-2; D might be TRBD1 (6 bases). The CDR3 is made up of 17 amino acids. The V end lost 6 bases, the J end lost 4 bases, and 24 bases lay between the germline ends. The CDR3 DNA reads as TGTGCCAGCAGGAGGGGGACGCCTACTACCTGGTCCTATGGCTACACCTTC. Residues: CASRRGTPTTWSYGYTF.

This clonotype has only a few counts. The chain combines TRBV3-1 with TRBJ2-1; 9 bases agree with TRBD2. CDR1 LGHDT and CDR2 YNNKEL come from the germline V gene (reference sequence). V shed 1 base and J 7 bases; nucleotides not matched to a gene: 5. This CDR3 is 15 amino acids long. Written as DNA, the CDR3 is TGTGCCAGCAGCCAAGGCGGGGGGGCCACAAATGAGCAGTTCTTC. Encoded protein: CASSQGGGATNEQFF.

CDR3: CASSEEFGGPGPQHF. CDR3 sequence (DNA): TGTGCCAGCAGTGAAGAGTTCGGGGGGCCGGGGCCCCAGCATTTT. The chain has TRBV2 and TRBJ1-5, with D possibly matching TRBD1 (6 bases). Germline assignment: CDR1 SNHLY and CDR2 FYNNEI. Trimming removed 1 base at V and 9 bases at J, with 16 bases between. This CDR3 comprises 15 residues.